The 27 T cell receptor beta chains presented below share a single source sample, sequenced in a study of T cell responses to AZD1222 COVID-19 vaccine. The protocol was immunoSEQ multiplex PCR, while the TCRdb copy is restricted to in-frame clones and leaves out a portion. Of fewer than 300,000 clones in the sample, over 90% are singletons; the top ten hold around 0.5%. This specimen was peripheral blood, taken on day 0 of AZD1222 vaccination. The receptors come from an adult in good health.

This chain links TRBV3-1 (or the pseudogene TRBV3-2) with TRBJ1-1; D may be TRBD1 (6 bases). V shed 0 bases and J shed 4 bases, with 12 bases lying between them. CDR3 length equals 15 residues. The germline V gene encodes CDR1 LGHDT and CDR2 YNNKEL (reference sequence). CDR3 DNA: TGTGCCAGCAGCCAAGATTCAGCAGGGGCCACTGAAGCTTTCTTT. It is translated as CASSQDSAGATEAFF.

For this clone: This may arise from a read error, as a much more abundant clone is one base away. The CDR3 region is CASSNYEQYF. Here the CDR3 DNA reads TGTGCCAGCAGTAACTACGAGCAGTACTTC. The chain recombines TRBV25-1 with TRBJ2-7; D is undetermined. CDR3 length equals 10 residues. Germline V lookup: CDR1 MGHDK, CDR2 SYGVNS. Trimming stripped 5 bases from V and 3 bases from J, with 2 bases between.

CDR3 bases: TGTGCCAGCAGTGTAACCAGGGGAATACAAGAGTGGACCCAGTACTTC. This gives the protein CASSVTRGIQEWTQYF. V and J are TRBV2 and TRBJ2-5, with a weak D call TRBD1 (6 bases). Germline CDR1 and CDR2: SNHLY and FYNNEI. V lost 4 bases and J lost 7, with 22 bases in between. The CDR3 is 16 residues long. The full variable domain, in which reference TRBV2 and TRBJ2-5 provide the parts outside the CDR3, is EPEVTQTPSHQVTQMGQEVILRCVPISNHLYFYWYRQILGQKVEFLVSFYNNEISEKSEIFDDQFSVERPDGSNFTLKIRSTKLEDSAMYFCASSVTRGIQEWTQYFGPGTRLLVL.

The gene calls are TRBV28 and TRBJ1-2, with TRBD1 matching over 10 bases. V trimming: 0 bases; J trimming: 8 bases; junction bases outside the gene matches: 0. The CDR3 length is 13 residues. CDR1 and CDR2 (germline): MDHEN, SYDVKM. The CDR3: CASSLWDRGGYTF. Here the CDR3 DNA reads TGTGCCAGCAGTTTATGGGACAGGGGGGGCTACACCTTC.

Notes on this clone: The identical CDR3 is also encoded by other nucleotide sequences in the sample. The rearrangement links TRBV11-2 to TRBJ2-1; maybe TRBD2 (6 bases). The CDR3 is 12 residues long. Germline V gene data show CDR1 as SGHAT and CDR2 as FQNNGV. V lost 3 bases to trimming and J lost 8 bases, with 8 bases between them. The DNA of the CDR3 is TGTGCCAGCAGCTTGGAGGGGTATGAGCAGTTCTTC. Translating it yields CASSLEGYEQFF.

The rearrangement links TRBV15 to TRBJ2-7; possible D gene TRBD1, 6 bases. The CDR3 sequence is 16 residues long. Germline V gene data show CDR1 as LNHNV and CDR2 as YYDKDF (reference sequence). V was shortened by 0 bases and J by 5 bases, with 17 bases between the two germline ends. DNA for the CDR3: TGTGCCACCAGCAGAGATCTGGCCAGGGGAGTCGACGAGCAGTACTTC. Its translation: CATSRDLARGVDEQYF.

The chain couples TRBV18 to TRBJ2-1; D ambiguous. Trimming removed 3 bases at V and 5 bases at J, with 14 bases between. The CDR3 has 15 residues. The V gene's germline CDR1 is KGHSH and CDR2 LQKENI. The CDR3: CASSPFTEGNNEQFF. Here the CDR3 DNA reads TGTGCCAGCTCACCCTTTACCGAAGGCAACAATGAGCAGTTCTTC.

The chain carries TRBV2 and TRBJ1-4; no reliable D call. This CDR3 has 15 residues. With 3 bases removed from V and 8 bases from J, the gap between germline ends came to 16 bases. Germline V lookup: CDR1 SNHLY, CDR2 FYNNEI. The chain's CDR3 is CASSDDAVIWEKLFF. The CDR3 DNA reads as TGTGCCAGCAGTGACGACGCAGTCATATGGGAAAAACTGTTTTTT.

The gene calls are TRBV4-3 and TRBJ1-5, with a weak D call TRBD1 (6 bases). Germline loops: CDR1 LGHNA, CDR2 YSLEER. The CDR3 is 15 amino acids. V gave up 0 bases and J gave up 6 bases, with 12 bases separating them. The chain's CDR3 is CASSQDKGGGQPQHF. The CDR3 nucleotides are TGCGCCAGCAGCCAAGATAAAGGAGGGGGTCAGCCCCAGCATTTT.

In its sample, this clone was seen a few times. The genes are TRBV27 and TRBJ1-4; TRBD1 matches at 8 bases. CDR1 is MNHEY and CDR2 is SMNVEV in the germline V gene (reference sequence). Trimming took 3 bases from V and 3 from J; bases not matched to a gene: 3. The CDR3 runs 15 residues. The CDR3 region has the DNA TGTGCCAGCAGTTTTAGGACAGGGCCTAATGAAAAACTGTTTTTT. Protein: CASSFRTGPNEKLFF.

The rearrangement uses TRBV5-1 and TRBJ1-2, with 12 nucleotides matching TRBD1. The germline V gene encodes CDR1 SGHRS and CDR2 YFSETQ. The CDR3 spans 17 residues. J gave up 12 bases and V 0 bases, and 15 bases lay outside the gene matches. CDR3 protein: CASSLAGTGGRQGPDTF. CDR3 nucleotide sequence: TGCGCCAGCAGCTTGGCCGGGACAGGGGGCAGGCAGGGGCCCGACACCTTC. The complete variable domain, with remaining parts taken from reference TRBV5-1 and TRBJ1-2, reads KAGVTQTPRYLIKTRGQQVTLSCSPISGHRSVSWYQQTPGQGLQFLFEYFSETQRNKGNFPGRFSGRQFSNSRSEMNVSTLELGDSALYLCASSLAGTGGRQGPDTFGSGTRLTVV.

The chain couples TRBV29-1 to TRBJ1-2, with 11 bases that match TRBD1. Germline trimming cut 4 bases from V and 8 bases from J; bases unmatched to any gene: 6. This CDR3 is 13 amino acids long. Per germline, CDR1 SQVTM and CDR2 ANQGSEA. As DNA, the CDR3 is TGCAGCGTTGTCCTGGGACAGGGGGTCGGCTACACCTTC. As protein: CSVVLGQGVGYTF.

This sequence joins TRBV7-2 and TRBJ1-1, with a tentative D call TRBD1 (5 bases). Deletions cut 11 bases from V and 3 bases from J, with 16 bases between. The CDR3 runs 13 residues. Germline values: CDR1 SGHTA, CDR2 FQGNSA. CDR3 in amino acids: CASSTAWDTEAFF. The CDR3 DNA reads TGTGCCTCCTCGACAGCTTGGGACACTGAAGCTTTCTTT.

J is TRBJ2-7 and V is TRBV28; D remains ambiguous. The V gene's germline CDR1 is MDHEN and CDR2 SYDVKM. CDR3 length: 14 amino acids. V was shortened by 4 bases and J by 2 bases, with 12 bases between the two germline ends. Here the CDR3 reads CASSSLQSPYEQYF. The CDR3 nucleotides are TGTGCCAGCAGTTCCCTGCAAAGCCCCTACGAGCAGTACTTC.

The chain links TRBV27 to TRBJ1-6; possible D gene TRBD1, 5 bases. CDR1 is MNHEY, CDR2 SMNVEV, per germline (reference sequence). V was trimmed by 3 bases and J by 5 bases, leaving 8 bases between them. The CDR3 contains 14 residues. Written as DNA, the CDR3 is TGTGCCAGCAGTTTTATGACAGATAATTCACCCCTCCACTTT. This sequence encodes CASSFMTDNSPLHF.

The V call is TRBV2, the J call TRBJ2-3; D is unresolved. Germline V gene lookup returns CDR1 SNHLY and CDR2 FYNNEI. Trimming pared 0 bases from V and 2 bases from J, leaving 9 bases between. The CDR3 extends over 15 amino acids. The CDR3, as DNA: TGTGCCAGCAGTGAAGCGGGATACATCACAGATACGCAGTATTTT. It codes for CASSEAGYITDTQYF.

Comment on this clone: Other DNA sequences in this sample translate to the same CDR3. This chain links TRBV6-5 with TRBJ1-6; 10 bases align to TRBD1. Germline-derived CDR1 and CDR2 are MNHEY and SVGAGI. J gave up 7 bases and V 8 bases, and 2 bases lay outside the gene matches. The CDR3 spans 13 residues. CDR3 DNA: TGTGCCAGCTGGGGACAGGGGAATTCACCCCTCCACTTT. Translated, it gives CASWGQGNSPLHF.

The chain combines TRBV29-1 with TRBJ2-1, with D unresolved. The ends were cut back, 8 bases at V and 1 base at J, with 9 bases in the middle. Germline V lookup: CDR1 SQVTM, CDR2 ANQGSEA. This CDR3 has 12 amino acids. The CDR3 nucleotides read TGCAGCTCCGGTGTTTCCTACAATGAGCAGTTCTTC. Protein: CSSGVSYNEQFF.

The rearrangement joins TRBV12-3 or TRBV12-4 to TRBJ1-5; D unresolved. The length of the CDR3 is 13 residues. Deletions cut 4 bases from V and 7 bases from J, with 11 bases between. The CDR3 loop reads CASSYIARQPQHF. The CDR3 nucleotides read TGTGCCAGCAGTTACATTGCCCGGCAGCCCCAGCATTTT.

CDR3 residues: CASRIDLNQPQHF. In nucleotides, the CDR3 is TGTGCCAGCAGGATTGATTTAAATCAGCCCCAGCATTTT. V and J are TRBV2 and TRBJ1-5; D remains unclear. The CDR3 contains 13 residues. V lost 6 bases, J lost 4 bases, and 10 bases lay in between. The germline V gene encodes CDR1 SNHLY and CDR2 FYNNEI.

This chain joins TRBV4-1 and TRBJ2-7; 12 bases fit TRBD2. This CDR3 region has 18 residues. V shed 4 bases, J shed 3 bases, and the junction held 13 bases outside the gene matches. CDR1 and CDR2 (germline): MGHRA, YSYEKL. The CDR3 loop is CASSPSRLAGAQFYEQYF. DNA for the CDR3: TGCGCCAGCAGCCCCTCCCGACTAGCGGGGGCTCAGTTCTACGAGCAGTACTTC.

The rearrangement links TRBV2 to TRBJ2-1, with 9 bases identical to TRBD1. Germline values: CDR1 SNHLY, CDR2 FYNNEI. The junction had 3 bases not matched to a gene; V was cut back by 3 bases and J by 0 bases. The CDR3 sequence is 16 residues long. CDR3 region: CASSDGTGSSYNEQFF. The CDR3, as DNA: TGTGCCAGCAGTGACGGGACAGGGAGCTCCTACAATGAGCAGTTCTTC.

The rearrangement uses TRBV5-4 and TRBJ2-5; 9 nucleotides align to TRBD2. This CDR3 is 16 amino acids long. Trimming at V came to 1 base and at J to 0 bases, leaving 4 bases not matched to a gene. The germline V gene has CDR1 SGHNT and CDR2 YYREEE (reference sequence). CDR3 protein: CASSLKAGGYQETQYF. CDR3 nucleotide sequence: TGTGCCAGCAGCTTGAAAGCGGGAGGCTACCAAGAGACCCAGTACTTC.

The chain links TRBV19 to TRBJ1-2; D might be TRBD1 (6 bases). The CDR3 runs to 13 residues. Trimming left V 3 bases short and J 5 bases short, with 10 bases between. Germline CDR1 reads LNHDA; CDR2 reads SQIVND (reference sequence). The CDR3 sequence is CASSIEGGYGYTF. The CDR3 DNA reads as TGTGCCAGTAGTATCGAGGGGGGATATGGCTACACCTTC.

CDR3 sequence reads: CASRPHSGELGEQYF. The CDR3 bases are TGCGCCAGCAGACCCCACTCAGGGGAGTTGGGGGAGCAGTACTTC. The chain links TRBV5-1 to TRBJ2-7; the D gene is possibly TRBD1 (6 bases). Germline-derived CDR1 and CDR2 are SGHRS and YFSETQ. This CDR3 region has 15 residues. The ends were cut back, 5 bases at V and 7 bases at J, with 22 bases in the middle.

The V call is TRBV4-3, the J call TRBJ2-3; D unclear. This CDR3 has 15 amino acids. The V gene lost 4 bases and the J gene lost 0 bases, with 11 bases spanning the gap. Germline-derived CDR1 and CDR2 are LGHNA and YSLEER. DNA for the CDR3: TGCGCCAGCAGCCGATCCATTCTTAGCACAGATACGCAGTATTTT. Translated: CASSRSILSTDTQYF.

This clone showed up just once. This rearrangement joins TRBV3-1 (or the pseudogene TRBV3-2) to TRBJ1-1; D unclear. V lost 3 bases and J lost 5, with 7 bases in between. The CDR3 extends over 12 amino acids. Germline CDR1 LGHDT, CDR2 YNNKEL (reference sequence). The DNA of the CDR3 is TGTGCCAGCAGCCAGGAAAGAACTGAAGCTTTCTTT. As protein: CASSQERTEAFF.